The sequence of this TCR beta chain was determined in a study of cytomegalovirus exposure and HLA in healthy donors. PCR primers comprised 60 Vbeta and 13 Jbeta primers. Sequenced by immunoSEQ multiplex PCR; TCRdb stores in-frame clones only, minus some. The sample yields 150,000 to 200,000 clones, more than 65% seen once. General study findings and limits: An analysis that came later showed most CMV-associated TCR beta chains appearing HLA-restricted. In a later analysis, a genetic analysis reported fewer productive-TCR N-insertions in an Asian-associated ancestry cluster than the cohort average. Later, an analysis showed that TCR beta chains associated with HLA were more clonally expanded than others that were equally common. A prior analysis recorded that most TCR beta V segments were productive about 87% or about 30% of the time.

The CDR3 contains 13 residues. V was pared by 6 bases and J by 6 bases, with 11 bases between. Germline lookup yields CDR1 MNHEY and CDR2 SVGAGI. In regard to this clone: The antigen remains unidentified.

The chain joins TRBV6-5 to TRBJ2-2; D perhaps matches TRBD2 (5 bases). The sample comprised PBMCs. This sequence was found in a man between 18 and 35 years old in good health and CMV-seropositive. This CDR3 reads CASRLGIAGELFF. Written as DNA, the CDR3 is TGTGCCAGCAGACTCGGGATCGCCGGGGAGCTGTTTTTT.